The 24 T cell receptor beta chains listed next were all sequenced from one sample in a study of blood T cell repertoires in COVID-19 (dated by TCRdb to 2018 to 2021). The library was made by the immunoSEQ multiplex PCR assay. TCRdb took over this immuneACCESS table, retaining in-frame rearrangements with V and J assigned. Such tables are incomplete; in checked studies, under half of the missing clones stem from an unresolved V gene, and the remainder is unexplained. Present in this sample are roughly 410,000 clones, 75% to 90% of which were seen just once. The ten largest make up under 2% of the sample. Sequencing used peripheral blood. The receptors were sampled from a woman aged 40 to 49 with COVID-19, enrolled during active disease.

This chain connects TRBV15 to TRBJ1-1, with D possibly matching TRBD1 (6 bases). The germline gives CDR1 LNHNV, CDR2 YYDKDF (reference sequence). This CDR3 is built from 15 residues. V shed 3 bases and J shed 3 bases, with 14 bases lying between them. Here the CDR3 reads CATSRRRGGYTEAFF. The DNA of the CDR3 is TGTGCCACCAGCAGGAGAAGGGGGGGGTACACTGAAGCTTTCTTT.

The rearrangement uses TRBV19 and TRBJ2-4; no clear D. The V and J ends lost 0 bases and 0 bases respectively, with 18 bases between them. CDR3 length: 19 residues. The germline V gene has CDR1 LNHDA and CDR2 SQIVND (reference sequence). The CDR3, as DNA: TGTGCCAGTAGTATAGAAGGTAGCCGTGGATCCGTAGCCAAAAACATTCAGTACTTC. This translates into CASSIEGSRGSVAKNIQYF.

This clone came up once. This sequence joins TRBV5-1 and TRBJ1-6; the D gene is possibly TRBD1 (6 bases). V was cut by 1 base and J by 6 bases, with 14 bases left in between. Germline V gene lookup returns CDR1 SGHRS and CDR2 YFSETQ. The CDR3 has 16 residues. Written as DNA, the CDR3 is TGCGCCAGCAGCTTGAACAGGGTTGCGCTTAATTCACCCCTCCACTTT. It specifies CASSLNRVALNSPLHF.

V gene TRBV19 combines with J gene TRBJ1-5; weak D call: TRBD1 (5 bases). The CDR3 spans 15 residues. Germline lookup yields CDR1 LNHDA and CDR2 SQIVND (reference sequence). The V end was cut by 3 bases, the J end by 0 bases, with 9 bases between. This CDR3 is CASSIKGISNQPQHF. CDR3 coding DNA: TGTGCCAGTAGTATCAAGGGGATTAGCAATCAGCCCCAGCATTTT. Full variable domain (remainder filled in from reference TRBV19 and TRBJ1-5): DGGITQSPKYLFRKEGQNVTLSCEQNLNHDAMYWYRQDPGQGLRLIYYSQIVNDFQKGDIAEGYSVSREKKESFPLTVTSAQKNPTAFYLCASSIKGISNQPQHFGDGTRLSIL.

The genes are TRBV7-9 and TRBJ2-3, with TRBD1 identical over 7 bases. The CDR3 is 18 amino acids. J lost 2 bases, V lost 0 bases, and 11 bases had no gene match. The germline CDR1 and CDR2 sequences are SEHNR and FQNEAQ (reference sequence). The CDR3 sequence: CASSLATGTEPFTDTQYF. DNA of the CDR3: TGTGCCAGCAGCTTAGCGACAGGGACAGAACCTTTCACAGATACGCAGTATTTT.

The V and J genes are TRBV5-1 and TRBJ2-6; no clear D. Germline CDR1 and CDR2: SGHRS and YFSETQ. CDR3 length: 14 residues. V dropped 4 bases and J dropped 2 bases, with 7 bases sitting between them. The chain's CDR3 is CASSPYTGANVLTF. The CDR3 DNA reads as TGCGCCAGCAGCCCCTATACTGGGGCCAACGTCCTGACTTTC.

This chain joins TRBV9 and TRBJ2-5; D might be TRBD2 (7 bases). The ends were cut back, 0 bases at V and 5 bases at J, with 23 bases in the middle. The germline V gene has CDR1 SGDLS and CDR2 YYNGEE. This CDR3 comprises 18 residues. The CDR3 reads CASSVADPGHHSGETQYF. As DNA, the CDR3 is TGTGCCAGCAGCGTAGCAGATCCGGGACACCATAGCGGGGAGACCCAGTACTTC. The whole variable domain, remainder taken from reference TRBV9 and TRBJ2-5, is DSGVTQTPKHLITATGQRVTLRCSPRSGDLSVYWYQQSLDQGLQFLIQYYNGEERAKGNILERFSAQQFPDLHSELNLSSLELGDSALYFCASSVADPGHHSGETQYFGPGTRLLVL.

The chain employs TRBV28 and TRBJ1-2, with D possibly TRBD1 on 5 matching bases. Germline V CDR1 and CDR2: MDHEN, SYDVKM. V was shortened by 7 bases and J by 4 bases, with 13 bases between the two germline ends. The CDR3 has 13 amino acids. In nucleotides, the CDR3 is TGTGCCAGCAACCCGCCCAGGGCCTATGGCTACACCTTC. Its translation is CASNPPRAYGYTF.

This clone was recorded only once. The chain is built from TRBV7-2 and TRBJ2-1; 8 bases line up with TRBD2. Trimming took 5 bases from V and 8 from J; bases not matched to a gene: 5. The CDR3 totals 13 residues. CDR1 and CDR2 (germline): SGHTA, FQGNSA. CDR3 nucleotides: TGTGCCAGCAGCATCGGACTAGCCTATGAGCAGTTCTTC. This codes for CASSIGLAYEQFF.

J is TRBJ2-3 and V is TRBV30; TRBD2 aligns across 8 bases. The V gene end was trimmed by 2 bases and the J gene end by 5 bases; junction bases not matched to a gene: 12. CDR3 length: 16 amino acids. Per the germline V gene, CDR1 is GTSNPN and CDR2 is SVGIG (reference sequence). Written as DNA, the CDR3 is TGTGCCTGGAGTTGGGGAAGCGGGGGACCTCAAGATACGCAGTATTTT. Protein product: CAWSWGSGGPQDTQYF.

The V and J genes are TRBV18 and TRBJ1-1; D gene ambiguous. In germline, CDR1 is KGHSH, CDR2 LQKENI. The CDR3 is 14 residues long. V gave up 0 bases and J gave up 4 bases, with 9 bases separating them. CDR3 nucleotide sequence: TGTGCCAGCTCACCACCGAGGGTGGGCACTGAAGCTTTCTTT. Translated, it gives CASSPPRVGTEAFF.

The J gene is TRBJ2-7, the V gene TRBV3-1 (or the pseudogene TRBV3-2); 9 nucleotides align to TRBD2. CDR1 is LGHDT, CDR2 YNNKEL, per germline (reference sequence). This CDR3 has 17 residues. J was trimmed by 2 bases and V by 4 bases; bases with no gene match: 12. DNA of the CDR3: TGTGCCAGCAGCCGGACTAGCGCTCATATTTATACCTACGAGCAGTACTTC. Protein product: CASSRTSAHIYTYEQYF.

This chain uses TRBV6-4 with TRBJ1-1; no reliable D call. With 2 bases removed from V and 0 bases from J, the gap between germline ends came to 4 bases. The CDR3 extends over 13 amino acids. The germline CDR1 and CDR2 sequences are MRHNA and SNTAGT. The DNA for the CDR3 is TGTGCCAGCAGTGACGGCCTGAACACTGAAGCTTTCTTT. This encodes CASSDGLNTEAFF.

The gene calls are TRBV29-1 and TRBJ2-3, with 14 bases aligning to TRBD2. Per germline, CDR1 SQVTM and CDR2 ANQGSEA. V shed 6 bases, J shed 6 bases, and the junction held 5 bases outside the gene matches. CDR3 length: 14 amino acids. CDR3 sequence (DNA): TGCAGCGTCGGGACTAGCGGGAGTGGGGATACGCAGTATTTT. Its protein product is CSVGTSGSGDTQYF.

Only one count was recorded for this clone. J is TRBJ1-1 and V is TRBV10-3; D possibly corresponds to TRBD1 (6 bases). Deletions cut 6 bases from V and 0 bases from J, with 14 bases between. This CDR3 has 15 residues. Germline V lookup: CDR1 ENHRY, CDR2 SYGVKD. The CDR3 loop is CAIRGTKALNTEAFF. The CDR3 nucleotides read TGTGCCATCAGAGGGACAAAAGCCTTGAACACTGAAGCTTTCTTT.

The chain joins TRBV20-1 to TRBJ2-1; 11 bases map to TRBD2. CDR1 DFQATT and CDR2 SNEGSKA come from the germline V gene (reference sequence). With V trimmed by 3 bases and J by 5 bases, 3 bases remained unmatched. This CDR3 comprises 14 residues. The CDR3: CSASPGLADNEQFF. CDR3 coding DNA: TGCAGTGCTAGTCCGGGACTAGCGGACAATGAGCAGTTCTTC.

This clone turned up a few times. The rearrangement joins TRBV5-1 to TRBJ2-2, with D possibly matching TRBD2 (7 bases). In germline, CDR1 is SGHRS, CDR2 YFSETQ. Trimming shortened V by 3 bases and J by 7 bases, and 10 bases separated the two germline ends. The CDR3 sequence is 13 residues long. Here the CDR3 DNA reads TGCGCCAGCAGCTACAGGGAGGGCGGGGAGCTGTTTTTT. The encoded protein is CASSYREGGELFF.

This chain joins TRBV5-6 and TRBJ2-3; 10 nucleotides match TRBD1. V trimming: 4 bases; J trimming: 3 bases; junction bases outside the gene matches: 5. Germline V gives CDR1 SGHDT, CDR2 YYEEEE. The CDR3 spans 15 residues. Written as DNA, the CDR3 is TGTGCCAGCAGCCCCGGACAGGGGGATACAGATACGCAGTATTTT. Encoded protein: CASSPGQGDTDTQYF.

This chain uses TRBV4-1 with TRBJ1-3; D is ambiguous. The CDR3 length is 16 residues. The germline CDR1 and CDR2 sequences are MGHRA and YSYEKL. V was cut by 4 bases and J by 0 bases, with 13 bases left in between. The CDR3 DNA reads as TGCGCCAGCAGCCTACAAGACGGAGACTCTGGAAACACCATATATTTT. Translation gives CASSLQDGDSGNTIYF.

The chain carries TRBV10-3 and TRBJ1-5, with 10 bases aligning to TRBD1. The V and J ends lost 5 bases and 5 bases, in that order; junction bases with no gene match: 3. There are 14 residues in the CDR3. The germline V gene encodes CDR1 ENHRY and CDR2 SYGVKD. The CDR3: CAISRGTGDQPQHF. The CDR3 DNA reads as TGTGCCATCAGTAGGGGGACAGGGGATCAGCCCCAGCATTTT.

This rearrangement joins TRBV15 to TRBJ2-7; TRBD1 matches at 7 bases. V trimming: 2 bases; J trimming: 1 base; junction bases outside the gene matches: 8. The CDR3 sequence is 16 residues long. Germline lookup yields CDR1 LNHNV and CDR2 YYDKDF (reference sequence). CDR3 bases: TGTGCCACCAGCAGACCCGGGACAGTGAAGTCCTACGAGCAGTACTTC. This codes for CATSRPGTVKSYEQYF. Combining the CDR3 with reference TRBV15 and TRBJ2-7 gives the whole variable domain DAMVIQNPRYQVTQFGKPVTLSCSQTLNHNVMYWYQQKSSQAPKLLFHYYDKDFNNEADTPDNFQSRRPNTSFCFLDIRSPGLGDTAMYLCATSRPGTVKSYEQYFGPGTRLTVT.

This chain links TRBV11-3 with TRBJ2-3, with 8 bases that match TRBD2. CDR3 length: 16 residues. Germline CDR1 reads SGHNT; CDR2 reads YENEEA. Trimming took 1 base from V and 2 from J; bases not matched to a gene: 5. Here the CDR3 reads CASSLGASGYTDTQYF. The CDR3 DNA reads TGTGCCAGCAGCTTAGGGGCTAGCGGGTACACAGATACGCAGTATTTT.

The genes are TRBV7-9 and TRBJ1-4, with no clear D. V dropped 1 base and J dropped 0 bases, with 9 bases sitting between them. The CDR3 runs to 16 residues. Germline lookup yields CDR1 SEHNR and CDR2 FQNEAQ (reference sequence). CDR3 region: CASSLERVATNEKLFF. The CDR3 DNA follows: TGTGCCAGCAGCTTAGAGCGGGTTGCAACTAATGAAAAACTGTTTTTT.

In its sample, this clone was seen once. The V and J genes are TRBV19 and TRBJ2-3, with 13 bases lining up with TRBD2. The CDR3 is 15 amino acids. V shed 8 bases, J shed 1 base, and the junction held 3 bases outside the gene matches. Germline assignment: CDR1 LNHDA and CDR2 SQIVND (reference sequence). As DNA, the CDR3 is TGTGCCAGTGCAGGACTAGCGGGGGGCACAGATACGCAGTATTTT. Protein sequence: CASAGLAGGTDTQYF.